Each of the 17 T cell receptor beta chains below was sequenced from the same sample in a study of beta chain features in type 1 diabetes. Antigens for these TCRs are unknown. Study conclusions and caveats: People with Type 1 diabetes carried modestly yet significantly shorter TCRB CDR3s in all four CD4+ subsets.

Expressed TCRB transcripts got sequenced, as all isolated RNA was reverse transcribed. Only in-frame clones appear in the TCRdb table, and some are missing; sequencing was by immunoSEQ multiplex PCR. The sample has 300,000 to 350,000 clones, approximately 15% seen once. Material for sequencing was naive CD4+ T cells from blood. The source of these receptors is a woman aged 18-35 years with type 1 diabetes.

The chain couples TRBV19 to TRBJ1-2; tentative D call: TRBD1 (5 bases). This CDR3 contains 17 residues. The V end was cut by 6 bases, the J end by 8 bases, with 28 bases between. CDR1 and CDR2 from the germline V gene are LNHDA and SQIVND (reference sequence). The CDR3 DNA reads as TGTGCCAGTAGCCAAATTGGAGGGATCGGGACTTTTCCCGGCTACACCTTC. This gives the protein CASSQIGGIGTFPGYTF.

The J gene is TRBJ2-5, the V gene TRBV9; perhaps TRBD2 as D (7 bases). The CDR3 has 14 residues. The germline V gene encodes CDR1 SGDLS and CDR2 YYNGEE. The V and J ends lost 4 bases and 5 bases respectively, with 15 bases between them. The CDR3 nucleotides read TGTGCCAGCAGCCCCTCCGGGGGGCAGGAGACCCAGTACTTC. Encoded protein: CASSPSGGQETQYF.

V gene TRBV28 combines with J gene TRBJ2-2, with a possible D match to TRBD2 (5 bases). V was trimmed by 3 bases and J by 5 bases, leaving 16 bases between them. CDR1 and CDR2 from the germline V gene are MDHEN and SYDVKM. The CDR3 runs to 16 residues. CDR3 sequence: CASSLIGLAGTGELFF. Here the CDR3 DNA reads TGTGCCAGCAGTTTGATCGGTCTAGCAGGTACCGGGGAGCTGTTTTTT.

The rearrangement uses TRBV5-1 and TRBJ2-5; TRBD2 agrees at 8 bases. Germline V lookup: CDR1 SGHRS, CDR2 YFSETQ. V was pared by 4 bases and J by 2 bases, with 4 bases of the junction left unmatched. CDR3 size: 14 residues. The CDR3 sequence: CASSPGLVQETQYF. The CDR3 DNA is TGCGCCAGCAGCCCGGGACTAGTACAAGAGACCCAGTACTTC.

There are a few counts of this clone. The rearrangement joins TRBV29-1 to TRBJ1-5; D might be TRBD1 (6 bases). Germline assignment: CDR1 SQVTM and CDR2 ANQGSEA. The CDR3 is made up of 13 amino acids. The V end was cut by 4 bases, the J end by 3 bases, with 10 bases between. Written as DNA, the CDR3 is TGCAGCGTTGCTGGACAGATCAATCAGCCCCAGCATTTT. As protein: CSVAGQINQPQHF. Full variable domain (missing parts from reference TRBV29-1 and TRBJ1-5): SAVISQKPSRDICQRGTSLTIQCQVDSQVTMMFWYRQQPGQSLTLIATANQGSEATYESGFVIDKFPISRPNLTFSTLTVSNMSPEDSSIYLCSVAGQINQPQHFGDGTRLSIL.

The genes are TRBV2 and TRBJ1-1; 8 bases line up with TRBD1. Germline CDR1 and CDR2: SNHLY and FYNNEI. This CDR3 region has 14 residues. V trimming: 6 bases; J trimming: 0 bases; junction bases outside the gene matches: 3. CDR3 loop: CASRTGGVNTEAFF. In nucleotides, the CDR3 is TGTGCCAGCAGAACAGGGGGAGTGAACACTGAAGCTTTCTTT.

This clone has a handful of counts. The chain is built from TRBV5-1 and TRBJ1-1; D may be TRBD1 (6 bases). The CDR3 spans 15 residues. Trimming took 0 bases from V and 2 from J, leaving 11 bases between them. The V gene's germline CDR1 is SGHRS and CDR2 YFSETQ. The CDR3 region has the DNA TGCGCCAGCAGCTTGGCAACAGGGACAAACACTGAAGCTTTCTTT. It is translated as CASSLATGTNTEAFF.

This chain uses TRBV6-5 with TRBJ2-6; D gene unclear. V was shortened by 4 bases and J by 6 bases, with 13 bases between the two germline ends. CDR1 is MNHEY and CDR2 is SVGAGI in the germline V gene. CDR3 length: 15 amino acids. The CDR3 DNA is TGTGCCAGCAGTTCCGGAGCTCGTTCGGCCAACGTCCTGACTTTC. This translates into CASSSGARSANVLTF.

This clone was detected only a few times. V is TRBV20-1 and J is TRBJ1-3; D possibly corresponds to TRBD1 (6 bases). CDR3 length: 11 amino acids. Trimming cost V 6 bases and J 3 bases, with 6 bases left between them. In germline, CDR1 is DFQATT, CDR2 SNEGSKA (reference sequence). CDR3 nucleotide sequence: TGCAGTGCGGACAGTGGAAACACCATATATTTT. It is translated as CSADSGNTIYF.

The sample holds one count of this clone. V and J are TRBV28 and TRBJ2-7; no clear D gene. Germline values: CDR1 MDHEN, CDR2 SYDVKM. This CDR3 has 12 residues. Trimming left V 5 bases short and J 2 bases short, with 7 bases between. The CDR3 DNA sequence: TGTGCCAGCAGTATACTAACCTACGAGCAGTACTTC. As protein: CASSILTYEQYF.

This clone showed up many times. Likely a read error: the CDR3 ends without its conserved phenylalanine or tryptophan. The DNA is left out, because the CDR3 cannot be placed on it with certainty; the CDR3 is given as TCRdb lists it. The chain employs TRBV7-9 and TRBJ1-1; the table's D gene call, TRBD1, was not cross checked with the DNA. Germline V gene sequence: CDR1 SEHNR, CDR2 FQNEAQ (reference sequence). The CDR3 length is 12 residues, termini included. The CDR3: CASSVDGFSPTL.

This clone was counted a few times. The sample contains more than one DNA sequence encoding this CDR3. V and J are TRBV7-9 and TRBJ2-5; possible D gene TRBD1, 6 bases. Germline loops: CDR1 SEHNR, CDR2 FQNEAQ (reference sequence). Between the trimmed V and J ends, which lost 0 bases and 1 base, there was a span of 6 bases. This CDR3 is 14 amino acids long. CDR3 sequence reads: CASSLAGAQETQYF. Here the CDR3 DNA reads TGTGCCAGCAGCTTAGCGGGGGCCCAAGAGACCCAGTACTTC. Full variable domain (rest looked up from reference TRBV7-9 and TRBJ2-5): DTGVSQNPRHKITKRGQNVTFRCDPISEHNRLYWYRQTLGQGPEFLTYFQNEAQLEKSRLLSDRFSAERPKGSFSTLEIQRTEQGDSAMYLCASSLAGAQETQYFGPGTRLLVL.

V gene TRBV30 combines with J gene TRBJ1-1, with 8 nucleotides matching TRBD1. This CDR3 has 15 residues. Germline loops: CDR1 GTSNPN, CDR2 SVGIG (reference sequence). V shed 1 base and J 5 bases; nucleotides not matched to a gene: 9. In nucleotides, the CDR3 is TGTGCCTGGAGTGGGAAAGACAGGGGAAGGACTGAAGCTTTCTTT. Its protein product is CAWSGKDRGRTEAFF.

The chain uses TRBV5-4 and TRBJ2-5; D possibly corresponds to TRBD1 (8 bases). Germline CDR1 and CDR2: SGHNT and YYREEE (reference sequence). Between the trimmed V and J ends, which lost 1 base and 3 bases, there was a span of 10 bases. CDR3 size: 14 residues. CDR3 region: CASSLTGGEETQYF. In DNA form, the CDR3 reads TGTGCCAGCAGCTTGACAGGGGGGGAAGAGACCCAGTACTTC.

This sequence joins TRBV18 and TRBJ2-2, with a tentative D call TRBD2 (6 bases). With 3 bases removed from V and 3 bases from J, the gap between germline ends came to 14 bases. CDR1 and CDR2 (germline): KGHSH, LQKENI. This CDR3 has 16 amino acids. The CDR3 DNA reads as TGTGCCAGCTCACCTCAAAACGGGAGAGACACCGGGGAGCTGTTTTTT. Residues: CASSPQNGRDTGELFF.

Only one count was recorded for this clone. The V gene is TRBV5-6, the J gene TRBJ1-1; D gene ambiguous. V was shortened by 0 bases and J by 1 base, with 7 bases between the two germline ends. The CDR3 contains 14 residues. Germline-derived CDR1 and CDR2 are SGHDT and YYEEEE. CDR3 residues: CASSLGPGNTEAFF. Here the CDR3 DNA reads TGTGCCAGCAGCTTGGGCCCGGGGAACACTGAAGCTTTCTTT.

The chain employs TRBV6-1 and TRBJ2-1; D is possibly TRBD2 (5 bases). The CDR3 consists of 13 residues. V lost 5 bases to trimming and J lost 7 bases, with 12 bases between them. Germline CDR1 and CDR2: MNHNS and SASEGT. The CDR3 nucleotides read TGTGCCAGCAGTATACTAGTCCAGAATGAGCAGTTCTTC. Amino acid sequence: CASSILVQNEQFF.